One and the same sample provided the 20 T cell receptor beta chains below, sequenced in a study of cytomegalovirus exposure and HLA in healthy donors. This PCR relied on a set of 60 Vbeta primers and 13 Jbeta primers. Produced via immunoSEQ multiplex PCR; TCRdb's table is partial and in-frame only. The profile shows 100,000 to 150,000 clones, about 11% of them singletons. Sequencing input: PBMCs. The origin of the receptors is a young woman in good health and CMV-seropositive.

The chain carries TRBV10-3 and TRBJ1-3; D is unclear. The CDR3 totals 14 residues. The germline V gene has CDR1 ENHRY and CDR2 SYGVKD. The V and J ends lost 6 bases and 0 bases respectively, with 9 bases between them. The CDR3 DNA reads TGTGCCATCAGGTTCGAGGGCTCTGGAAACACCATATATTTT. Translating it yields CAIRFEGSGNTIYF.

This clone was detected a few times. This rearrangement joins TRBV4-1 to TRBJ2-5, with 9 bases that match TRBD1. This CDR3 contains 17 residues. The trim removed 0 bases at V and 4 bases at J, leaving 9 bases unmatched. Germline assignment: CDR1 MGHRA and CDR2 YSYEKL. The CDR3 DNA sequence: TGCGCCAGCAGCCAAGATGGCGGGACAGGGTCTCGAGAGACCCAGTACTTC. Its protein product is CASSQDGGTGSRETQYF.

V gene TRBV5-1 combines with J gene TRBJ2-6; 10 bases fit TRBD1. Germline V gene sequence: CDR1 SGHRS, CDR2 YFSETQ. Unmatched junction bases numbered 7, after V lost 4 bases and J lost 3 bases. CDR3 length: 17 residues. CDR3 protein: CASSPEDRGFGANVLTF. The CDR3 nucleotides are TGCGCCAGCAGCCCCGAGGACAGGGGGTTTGGGGCCAACGTCCTGACTTTC. The full variable domain, in which reference TRBV5-1 and TRBJ2-6 provide the parts outside the CDR3, is KAGVTQTPRYLIKTRGQQVTLSCSPISGHRSVSWYQQTPGQGLQFLFEYFSETQRNKGNFPGRFSGRQFSNSRSEMNVSTLELGDSALYLCASSPEDRGFGANVLTFGAGSRLTVL.

This clone was seen repeatedly, ten times or more. The chain recombines TRBV6-4 with TRBJ1-1; possible D gene TRBD1, 6 bases. The germline CDR1 and CDR2 sequences are MRHNA and SNTAGT. There are 14 residues in the CDR3. V was shortened by 5 bases and J by 1 base, with 11 bases between the two germline ends. DNA of the CDR3: TGTGCCAGCAGTCCGGGACACGAGAACACTGAAGCTTTCTTT. Translating gives CASSPGHENTEAFF.

The sample holds a few counts of this clone. V is TRBV29-1 and J is TRBJ1-1; 7 positions match TRBD1. Germline V gene lookup returns CDR1 SQVTM and CDR2 ANQGSEA. The CDR3 has 13 amino acids. The V segment lost 7 bases and the J segment 3 bases; nucleotides outside the gene matches: 8. CDR3 amino acids: CSALTGRDTEAFF. In DNA, the CDR3 is TGCAGCGCCTTGACAGGGCGCGACACTGAAGCTTTCTTT.

J is TRBJ2-5 and V is TRBV18, with TRBD2 as a possible D gene (6 bases). This CDR3 contains 16 residues. Germline V lookup: CDR1 KGHSH, CDR2 LQKENI. V was cut by 3 bases and J by 4 bases, with 18 bases left in between. The CDR3 bases are TGTGCCAGCTCACCTACTCTTCGACTAGAATCAGAGACCCAGTACTTC. Translating it yields CASSPTLRLESETQYF.

This clone turned up a few times. In nucleotides, the CDR3 is TGCGCCAGCAGCTTGGGGCTCGGGTGGAACACTGAAGCTTTCTTT. Translated: CASSLGLGWNTEAFF. V gene TRBV5-1 combines with J gene TRBJ1-1; no clear D. CDR1 is SGHRS and CDR2 is YFSETQ in the germline V gene. The CDR3 totals 15 residues. V lost 0 bases to trimming and J lost 1 base, with 10 bases between them.

Only a few counts were recorded for this clone. This chain joins TRBV9 and TRBJ1-5; D not certain. CDR3 length: 15 amino acids. Deletions cut 4 bases from V and 1 base from J, with 12 bases between. Germline CDR1 reads SGDLS; CDR2 reads YYNGEE. This chain's CDR3 is CASSRELGSNQPQHF. The CDR3 region has the DNA TGTGCCAGCAGCCGGGAGTTGGGGAGCAATCAGCCCCAGCATTTT.

This clone was recorded a few times. V is TRBV6-5 and J is TRBJ2-5, with TRBD1 matching over 8 bases. This CDR3 is built from 15 residues. The germline CDR1 and CDR2 sequences are MNHEY and SVGAGI. Trimming cost V 1 base and J 5 bases; bases outside gene matches: 6. CDR3 in DNA: TGTGCCAGCAGTTACTGGTCTACAGGGGGGGAGACCCAGTACTTC. Its protein product is CASSYWSTGGETQYF.

This clone was observed a handful of times. The chain is built from TRBV5-1 and TRBJ1-1; D unclear. The V and J ends lost 0 bases and 6 bases respectively, with 12 bases between them. Germline V gene lookup returns CDR1 SGHRS and CDR2 YFSETQ. This CDR3 has 14 amino acids. The CDR3 DNA is TGCGCCAGCAGCTTGGAGTTGGGCGTCCCTGAAGCTTTCTTT. Its protein is CASSLELGVPEAFF.

This clone was seen a handful of times. The rearrangement uses TRBV6-1 and TRBJ1-5, with D tentatively TRBD1 (5 bases). Between the trimmed V and J ends, which lost 10 bases and 0 bases, there was a span of 16 bases. This CDR3 has 15 residues. Germline loops: CDR1 MNHNS, CDR2 SASEGT. The CDR3 nucleotides are TGTGCCACCCGACAGACAATAAATAGCAATCAGCCCCAGCATTTT. Its protein product is CATRQTINSNQPQHF.

A few counts support this clone. The chain combines TRBV30 with TRBJ2-1; 8 bases agree with TRBD2. Germline V CDR1 and CDR2: GTSNPN, SVGIG (reference sequence). The CDR3 runs to 16 residues. V shed 0 bases and J 5 bases; nucleotides not matched to a gene: 9. The DNA of the CDR3 is TGTGCCTGGAGTGTACATGTGACTAGCGCTGACAATGAGCAGTTCTTC. Amino acids: CAWSVHVTSADNEQFF.

The chain recombines TRBV2 with TRBJ1-1, with a tentative D call TRBD1 (6 bases). V was pared by 4 bases and J by 10 bases, with 16 bases between. The CDR3 is made up of 13 amino acids. Germline V gives CDR1 SNHLY, CDR2 FYNNEI. In nucleotides, the CDR3 is TGTGCCAGCAGTGGGGACACCCGTCAGAGAGCTTTCTTT. This translates into CASSGDTRQRAFF.

This clone was recorded a few times. The rearrangement uses TRBV2 and TRBJ2-2, with 7 positions matching TRBD2. Germline-derived CDR1 and CDR2 are SNHLY and FYNNEI. The CDR3 is 15 amino acids. The trim removed 7 bases at V and 1 base at J, leaving 6 bases unmatched. The CDR3 protein is CASKASGMNTGELFF. The CDR3 coding sequence is TGTGCCAGCAAAGCAAGCGGGATGAACACCGGGGAGCTGTTTTTT.

The rearrangement joins TRBV30 to TRBJ2-7; 7 bases match TRBD2. Germline CDR1 GTSNPN, CDR2 SVGIG (reference sequence). This CDR3 is 14 amino acids long. The trim removed 2 bases at V and 6 bases at J, leaving 10 bases unmatched. CDR3 region: CAWSPGLVGAEQYF. Here the CDR3 DNA reads TGTGCCTGGAGTCCCGGACTAGTAGGAGCCGAGCAGTACTTC.

The chain couples TRBV4-1 to TRBJ1-2; 10 bases map to TRBD1. Germline CDR1 is MGHRA and CDR2 is YSYEKL. Unmatched junction bases numbered 12, after V lost 1 base and J lost 4 bases. The length of the CDR3 is 18 residues. For the CDR3, the DNA is TGCGCCAGCAGCCAAGTCTATACGGGGGACAGGGGAGTCTATGGCTACACCTTC. Protein product: CASSQVYTGDRGVYGYTF.

This clone was counted only a few times. The rearrangement links TRBV28 to TRBJ2-1; 7 positions match TRBD2. CDR1 is MDHEN, CDR2 SYDVKM, per germline. Germline trimming cut 3 bases from V and 4 bases from J; bases unmatched to any gene: 6. The CDR3 covers 15 residues. The CDR3 sequence: CASSLGGGQYNEQFF. The DNA of the CDR3 is TGTGCCAGCAGTTTGGGGGGAGGGCAATACAATGAGCAGTTCTTC. The complete variable domain, with remaining parts taken from reference TRBV28 and TRBJ2-1, reads DVKVTQSSRYLVKRTGEKVFLECVQDMDHENMFWYRQDPGLGLRLIYFSYDVKMKEKGDIPEGYSVSREKKERFSLILESASTNQTSMYLCASSLGGGQYNEQFFGPGTRLTVL.

This chain uses TRBV6-1 with TRBJ2-7; TRBD2 aligns across 9 bases. Germline lookup yields CDR1 MNHNS and CDR2 SASEGT. V lost 6 bases and J lost 13; bases outside the gene matches: 13. The CDR3 has 13 amino acids. CDR3: CASSKLAGENSYF. CDR3 coding DNA: TGTGCCAGCAGCAAACTAGCGGGTGAAAACTCTTACTTC.

The V and J genes are TRBV6-1 and TRBJ2-5; 7 nucleotides match TRBD1. This CDR3 has 14 amino acids. Germline CDR1 MNHNS, CDR2 SASEGT. Germline trimming cut 6 bases from V and 4 bases from J; bases unmatched to any gene: 8. CDR3: CASREHRGRETQYF. The CDR3 DNA sequence: TGTGCCAGCAGGGAACACAGGGGTCGAGAGACCCAGTACTTC.

The chain carries TRBV2 and TRBJ2-5, with 10 bases aligning to TRBD1. The trim removed 7 bases at V and 8 bases at J, leaving 7 bases unmatched. Per germline, CDR1 SNHLY and CDR2 FYNNEI. The CDR3 length is 13 residues. CDR3: CASTIGQGGTQYF. In DNA, the CDR3 is TGTGCCAGCACTATAGGACAGGGGGGAACCCAGTACTTC.